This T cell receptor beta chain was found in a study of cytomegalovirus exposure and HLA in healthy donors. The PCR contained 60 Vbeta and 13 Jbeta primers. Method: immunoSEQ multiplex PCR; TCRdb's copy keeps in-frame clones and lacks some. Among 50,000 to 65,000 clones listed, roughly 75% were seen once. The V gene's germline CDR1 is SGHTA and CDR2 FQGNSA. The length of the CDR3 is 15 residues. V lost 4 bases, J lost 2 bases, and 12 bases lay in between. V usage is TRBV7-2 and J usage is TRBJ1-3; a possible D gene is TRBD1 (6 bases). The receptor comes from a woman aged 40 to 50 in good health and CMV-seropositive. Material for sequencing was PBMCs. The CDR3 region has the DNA TGTGCCAGCAGCTGGGGGCAGGCCCCTGGAAACACCATATATTTT. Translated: CASSWGQAPGNTIYF.